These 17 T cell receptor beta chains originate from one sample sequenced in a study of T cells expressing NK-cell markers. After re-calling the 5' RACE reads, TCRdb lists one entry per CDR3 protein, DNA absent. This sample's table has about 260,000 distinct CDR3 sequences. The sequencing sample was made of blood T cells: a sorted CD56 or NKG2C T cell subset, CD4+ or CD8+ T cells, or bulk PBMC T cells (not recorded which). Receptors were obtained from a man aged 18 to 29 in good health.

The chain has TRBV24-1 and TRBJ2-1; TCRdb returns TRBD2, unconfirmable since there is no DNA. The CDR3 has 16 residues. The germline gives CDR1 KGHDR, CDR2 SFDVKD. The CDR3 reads CATSDPRGESYNEQFF.

The CDR3 protein is CASSLDRGTSYEQYF. The rearrangement joins TRBV11-3 to TRBJ2-7. The CDR3 has 15 amino acids. Per the germline V gene, CDR1 is SGHNT and CDR2 is YENEEA. The full variable domain, with the rest looked up from reference TRBV11-3 and TRBJ2-7, is EAGVVQSPRYKIIEKKQPVAFWCNPISGHNTLYWYLQNLGQGPELLIRYENEEAVDDSQLPKDRFSAERLKGVDSTLKIQPAELGDSAVYLCASSLDRGTSYEQYFGPGTRLTVT.

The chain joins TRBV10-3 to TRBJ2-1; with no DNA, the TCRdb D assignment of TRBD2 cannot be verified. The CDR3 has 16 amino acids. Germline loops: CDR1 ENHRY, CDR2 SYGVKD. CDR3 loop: CAISANSGQRYNEQFF.

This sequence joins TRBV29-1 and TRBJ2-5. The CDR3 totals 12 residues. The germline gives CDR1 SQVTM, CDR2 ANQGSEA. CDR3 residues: CSVEKLKETQYF.

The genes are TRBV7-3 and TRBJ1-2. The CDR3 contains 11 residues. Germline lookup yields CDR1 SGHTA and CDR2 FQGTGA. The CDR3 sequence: CASSFSTGYTF.

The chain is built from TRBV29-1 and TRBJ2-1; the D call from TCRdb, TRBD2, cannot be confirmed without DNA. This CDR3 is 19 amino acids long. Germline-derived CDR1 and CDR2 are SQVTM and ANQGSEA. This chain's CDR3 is CSVSPTPLAGRSSYNEQFF.

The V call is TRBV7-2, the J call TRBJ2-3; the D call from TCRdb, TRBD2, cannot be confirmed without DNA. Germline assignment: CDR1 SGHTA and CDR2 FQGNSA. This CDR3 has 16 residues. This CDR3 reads CASSLAGGPPADTQYF. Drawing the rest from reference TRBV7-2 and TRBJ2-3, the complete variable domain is GAGVSQSPSNKVTEKGKDVELRCDPISGHTALYWYRQSLGQGLEFLIYFQGNSAPDKSGLPSDRFSAERTGGSVSTLTIQRTQQEDSAVYLCASSLAGGPPADTQYFGPGTRLTVL.

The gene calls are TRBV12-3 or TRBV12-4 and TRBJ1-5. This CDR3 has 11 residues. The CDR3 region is CASGTHGPQHF.

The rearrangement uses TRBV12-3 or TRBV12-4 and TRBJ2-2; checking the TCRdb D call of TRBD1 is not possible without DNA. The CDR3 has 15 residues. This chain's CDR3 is CASSNPDRNTGELFF.

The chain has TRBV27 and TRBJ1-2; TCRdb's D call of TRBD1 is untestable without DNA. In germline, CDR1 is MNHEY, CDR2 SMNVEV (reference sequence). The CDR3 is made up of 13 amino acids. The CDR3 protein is CASTYRVGYGYTF.

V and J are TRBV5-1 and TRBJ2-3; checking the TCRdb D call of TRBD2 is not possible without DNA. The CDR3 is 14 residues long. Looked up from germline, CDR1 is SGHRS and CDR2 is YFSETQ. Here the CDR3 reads CASALAGVTDTQYF.

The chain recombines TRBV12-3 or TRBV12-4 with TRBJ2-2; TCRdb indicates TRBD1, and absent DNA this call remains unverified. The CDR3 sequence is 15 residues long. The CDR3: CASAGTGSNTGELFF.

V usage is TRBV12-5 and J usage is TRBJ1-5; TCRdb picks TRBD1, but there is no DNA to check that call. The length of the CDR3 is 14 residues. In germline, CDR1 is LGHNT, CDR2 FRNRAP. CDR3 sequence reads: CASGTGTVNQPQHF.

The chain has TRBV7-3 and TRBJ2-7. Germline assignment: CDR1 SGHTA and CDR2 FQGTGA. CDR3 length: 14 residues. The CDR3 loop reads CASSSDLPPYEQYF.

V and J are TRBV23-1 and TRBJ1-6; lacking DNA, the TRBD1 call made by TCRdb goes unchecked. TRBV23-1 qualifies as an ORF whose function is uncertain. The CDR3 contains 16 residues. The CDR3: CASSQARGYRGSPLHF.

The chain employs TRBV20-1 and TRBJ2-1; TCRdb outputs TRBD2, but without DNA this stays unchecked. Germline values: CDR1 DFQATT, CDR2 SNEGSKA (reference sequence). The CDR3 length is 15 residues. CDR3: CSASVRTSGNNEQFF.

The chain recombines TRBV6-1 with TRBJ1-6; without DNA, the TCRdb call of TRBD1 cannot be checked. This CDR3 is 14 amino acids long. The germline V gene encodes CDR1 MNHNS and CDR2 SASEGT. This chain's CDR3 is CASRQGAISSPLHF.